The 10 T cell receptor beta chains below were found in one sample sequenced in a study of cytomegalovirus exposure and HLA in healthy donors. Researchers ran the PCR with 60 Vbeta and 13 Jbeta primers. Libraries were prepared by immunoSEQ multiplex PCR; TCRdb keeps only in-frame clonotypes and omits some of them. The data include tens of thousands of clones; the top ten clones carry 9% to 15%. The specimen sequenced was PBMCs. The source is a woman aged 60-75 years in good health and CMV-seropositive.

The chain employs TRBV19 and TRBJ1-1, with 7 bases lining up with TRBD1. The junction had 13 bases not matched to a gene; V was cut back by 6 bases and J by 6 bases. Germline-derived CDR1 and CDR2 are LNHDA and SQIVND (reference sequence). The CDR3 contains 15 residues. CDR3 DNA: TGTGCCAGTAGCATACAGGGGCCAAGGGTCCCTGAAGCTTTCTTT. This codes for CASSIQGPRVPEAFF.

This rearrangement joins TRBV11-2 to TRBJ2-7, with 7 bases fitting TRBD1. V shed 4 bases, J shed 3 bases, and the junction held 6 bases outside the gene matches. CDR3 length equals 14 residues. Per germline, CDR1 SGHAT and CDR2 FQNNGV. The CDR3 region is CASSYAGGSYEQYF. As DNA, the CDR3 is TGTGCCAGCAGCTATGCAGGGGGTAGCTACGAGCAGTACTTC.

The chain couples TRBV28 to TRBJ1-2; D is ambiguous. Per the germline V gene, CDR1 is MDHEN and CDR2 is SYDVKM. The CDR3 loop spans 13 amino acids. Between the trimmed V and J ends, which lost 7 bases and 4 bases, there was a span of 13 bases. CDR3 amino acids: CASTSPHSYGYTF. The CDR3 DNA reads TGTGCCAGCACTTCCCCTCACAGCTATGGCTACACCTTC.

This chain connects TRBV18 to TRBJ2-1; possibly TRBD1 for D (5 bases). This CDR3 has 16 residues. V was shortened by 1 base and J by 5 bases, with 15 bases between the two germline ends. Germline assignment: CDR1 KGHSH and CDR2 LQKENI. The DNA of the CDR3 is TGTGCCAGCTCACCACAAGCAGGGCTGACAGACAATGAGCAGTTCTTC. Its translation: CASSPQAGLTDNEQFF.

The chain links TRBV18 to TRBJ1-2; no definite D call. V dropped 2 bases and J dropped 1 base, with 5 bases sitting between them. CDR1 is KGHSH, CDR2 LQKENI, per germline. The CDR3 has 13 amino acids. The CDR3 loop reads CASSPTDNYGYTF. CDR3 in DNA: TGTGCCAGCTCACCAACAGATAACTATGGCTACACCTTC.

The chain links TRBV28 to TRBJ2-3; 7 nucleotides line up with TRBD1. Per the germline V gene, CDR1 is MDHEN and CDR2 is SYDVKM. V was clipped by 1 base and J by 1 base; unmatched bases: 2. This CDR3 is 15 amino acids long. In DNA form, the CDR3 reads TGTGCCAGCAGTTTATCTGGACAGGGCACAGATACGCAGTATTTT. This gives the protein CASSLSGQGTDTQYF.

The rearrangement joins TRBV6-5 to TRBJ1-2; 10 bases agree with TRBD1. The CDR3 contains 14 residues. In germline, CDR1 is MNHEY, CDR2 SVGAGI. The V segment lost 7 bases and the J segment 3 bases; nucleotides outside the gene matches: 5. The CDR3 coding sequence is TGTGCCAGCAACCCGGGACAGGGGCACTATGGCTACACCTTC. It yields the protein CASNPGQGHYGYTF.

The chain links TRBV7-8 to TRBJ1-3; TRBD1 aligns across 12 bases. CDR3 length equals 18 residues. Per germline, CDR1 SGHVS and CDR2 FQNEAQ. The V segment lost 7 bases and the J segment 0 bases; nucleotides outside the gene matches: 10. The CDR3 sequence: CASTLGQGAPVSGNTIYF. In nucleotides, the CDR3 is TGTGCCAGCACTCTGGGACAGGGGGCTCCCGTCTCTGGAAACACCATATATTTT.

The chain combines TRBV7-2 with TRBJ2-5, with TRBD2 matching 9 bases. V dropped 8 bases and J dropped 2; count of bases not matched to a gene: 6. Per the germline V gene, CDR1 is SGHTA and CDR2 is FQGNSA. This CDR3 is built from 14 residues. The CDR3 sequence is CASAGGGLQETQYF. The CDR3, as DNA: TGTGCCAGCGCGGGGGGGGGTTTACAAGAGACCCAGTACTTC.

The chain couples TRBV7-9 to TRBJ2-7, with D maybe TRBD2 (6 bases). Germline V gives CDR1 SEHNR, CDR2 FQNEAQ (reference sequence). V lost 9 bases, J lost 2 bases, and 14 bases lay in between. This CDR3 contains 13 residues. CDR3: CASTPGSAYEQYF. In DNA, the CDR3 is TGTGCCAGTACCCCCGGGAGCGCCTACGAGCAGTACTTC.